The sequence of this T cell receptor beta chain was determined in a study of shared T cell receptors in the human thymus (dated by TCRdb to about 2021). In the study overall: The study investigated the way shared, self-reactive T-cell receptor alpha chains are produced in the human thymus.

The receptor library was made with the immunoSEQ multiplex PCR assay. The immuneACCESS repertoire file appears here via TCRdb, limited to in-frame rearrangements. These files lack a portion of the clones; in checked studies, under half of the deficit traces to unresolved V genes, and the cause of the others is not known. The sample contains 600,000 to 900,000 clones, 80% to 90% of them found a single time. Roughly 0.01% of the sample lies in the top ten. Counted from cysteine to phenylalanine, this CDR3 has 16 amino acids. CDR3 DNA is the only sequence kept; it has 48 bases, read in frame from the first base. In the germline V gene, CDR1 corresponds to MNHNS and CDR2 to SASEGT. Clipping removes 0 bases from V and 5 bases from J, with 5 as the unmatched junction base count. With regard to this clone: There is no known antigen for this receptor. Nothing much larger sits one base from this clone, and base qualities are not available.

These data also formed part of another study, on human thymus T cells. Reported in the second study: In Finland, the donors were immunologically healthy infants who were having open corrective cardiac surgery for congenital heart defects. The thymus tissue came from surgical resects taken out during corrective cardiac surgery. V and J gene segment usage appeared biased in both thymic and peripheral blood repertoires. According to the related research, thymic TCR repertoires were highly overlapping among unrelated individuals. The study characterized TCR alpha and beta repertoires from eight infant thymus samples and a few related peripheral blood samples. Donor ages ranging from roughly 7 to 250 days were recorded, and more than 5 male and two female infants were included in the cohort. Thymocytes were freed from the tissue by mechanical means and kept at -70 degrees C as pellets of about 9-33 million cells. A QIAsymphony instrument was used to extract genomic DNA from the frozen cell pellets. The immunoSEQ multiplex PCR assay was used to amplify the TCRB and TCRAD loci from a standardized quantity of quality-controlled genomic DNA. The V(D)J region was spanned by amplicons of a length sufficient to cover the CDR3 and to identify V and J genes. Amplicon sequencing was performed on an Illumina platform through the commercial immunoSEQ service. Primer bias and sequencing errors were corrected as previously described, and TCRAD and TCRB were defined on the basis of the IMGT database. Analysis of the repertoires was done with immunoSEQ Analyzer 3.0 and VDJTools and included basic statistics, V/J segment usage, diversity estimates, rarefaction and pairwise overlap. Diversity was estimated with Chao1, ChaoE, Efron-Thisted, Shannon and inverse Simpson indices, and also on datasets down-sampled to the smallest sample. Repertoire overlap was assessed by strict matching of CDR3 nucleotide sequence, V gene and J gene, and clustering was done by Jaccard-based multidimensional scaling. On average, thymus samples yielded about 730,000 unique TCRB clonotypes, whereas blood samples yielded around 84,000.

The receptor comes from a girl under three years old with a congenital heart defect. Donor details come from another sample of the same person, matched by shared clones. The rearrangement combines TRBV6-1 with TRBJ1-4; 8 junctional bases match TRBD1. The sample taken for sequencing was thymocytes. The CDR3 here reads CASSEARDRRNEKLFF. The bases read TGTGCCAGCAGTGAAGCTCGGGACAGGCGCAATGAAAAACTGTTTTTT.